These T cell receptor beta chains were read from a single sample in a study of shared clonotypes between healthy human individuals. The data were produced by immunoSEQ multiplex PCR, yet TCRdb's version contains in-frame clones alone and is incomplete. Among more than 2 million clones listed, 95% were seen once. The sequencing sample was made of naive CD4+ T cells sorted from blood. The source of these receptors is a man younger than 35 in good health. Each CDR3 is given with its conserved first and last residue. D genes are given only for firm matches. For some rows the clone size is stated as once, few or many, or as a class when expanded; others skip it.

CDR3nt: TGTGCCAGTAGTATAGATCCAGCTAACTATGGCTACACCTTC; CDR3aa: CASSIDPANYGYTF; abundance: -; j_gene: TRBJ1-2; d_gene: -; len: 14; v_gene: TRBV19
CDR3nt: TGTGCCAGCAGTCTCGACAGAGGGGGCTATGGCTACACCTTC; CDR3aa: CASSLDRGGYGYTF; abundance: -; j_gene: TRBJ1-2; d_gene: -; len: 14; v_gene: TRBV27
CDR3nt: TGTGCCAGCAGTTACCTCTGGGAGCAGTTCTTC; CDR3aa: CASSYLWEQFF; abundance: -; j_gene: TRBJ2-1; d_gene: -; len: 11; v_gene: TRBV6-5
CDR3nt: TGTGCCAGCAGACAGGGGACCGGGGAGCTGTTTTTT; CDR3aa: CASRQGTGELFF; abundance: -; j_gene: TRBJ2-2; d_gene: TRBD1; len: 12; v_gene: TRBV25-1
CDR3nt: TGTGCCAGCAGAGGGACTAGCGGCGGTGAGCAGTTCTTC; CDR3aa: CASRGTSGGEQFF; abundance: -; j_gene: TRBJ2-1; d_gene: TRBD2; len: 13; v_gene: TRBV6-5
CDR3nt: TGTGCCTGGAGTGGGCAGGGGAACACTGAAGCTTTCTTT; CDR3aa: CAWSGQGNTEAFF; abundance: few; j_gene: TRBJ1-1; d_gene: -; len: 13; v_gene: TRBV30
CDR3nt: TGTGCCAGCAGCTTAGGGGGGACGGGGACCTACGAGCAGTACTTC; CDR3aa: CASSLGGTGTYEQYF; abundance: -; j_gene: TRBJ2-7; d_gene: -; len: 15; v_gene: TRBV7-2
CDR3nt: TGTGCCAGCAGCCCCGCAGGGAACCATAATGAAAAACTGTTTTTT; CDR3aa: CASSPAGNHNEKLFF; abundance: -; j_gene: TRBJ1-4; d_gene: -; len: 15; v_gene: TRBV11-2
CDR3nt: TGTGCCAGCAGCCAAGCTACGGGGGAGGTTTACAATGAGCAGTTCTTC; CDR3aa: CASSQATGEVYNEQFF; abundance: -; j_gene: TRBJ2-1; d_gene: -; len: 16; v_gene: TRBV4-2
CDR3nt: TGCAGCGTTCGTGGGTCAACCCGGAACACTGAAGCTTTCTTT; CDR3aa: CSVRGSTRNTEAFF; abundance: -; j_gene: TRBJ1-1; d_gene: -; len: 14; v_gene: TRBV29-1
CDR3nt: TGTGCCAGCAGGACTAGCGGGGGGGCGGCAGATACGCAGTATTTT; CDR3aa: CASRTSGGAADTQYF; abundance: -; j_gene: TRBJ2-3; d_gene: TRBD2; len: 15; v_gene: TRBV2
CDR3nt: TGTGCCAGCAGCCACTCTTGGGGGCTGAGCAATCAGCCCCAGCATTTT; CDR3aa: CASSHSWGLSNQPQHF; abundance: -; j_gene: TRBJ1-5; d_gene: -; len: 16; v_gene: TRBV28
CDR3nt: TGTGCCAGCAGTTTAACGGGGAACACTGAAGCTTTCTTT; CDR3aa: CASSLTGNTEAFF; abundance: -; j_gene: TRBJ1-1; d_gene: -; len: 13; v_gene: TRBV27
CDR3nt: TGTGCCAGCAGTCAAGGGACATCCAGCTACACCTTC; CDR3aa: CASSQGTSSYTF; abundance: -; j_gene: TRBJ1-2; d_gene: -; len: 12; v_gene: TRBV6-5
CDR3nt: TGTGCCATCAGTGAGCCCACCGGGGAGCTGTTTTTT; CDR3aa: CAISEPTGELFF; abundance: -; j_gene: TRBJ2-2; d_gene: -; len: 12; v_gene: TRBV10-3
CDR3nt: TGTGCCAGCAGCACCGGACTGAATGCGCAGTTCTTC; CDR3aa: CASSTGLNAQFF; abundance: -; j_gene: TRBJ2-1; d_gene: -; len: 12; v_gene: TRBV7-9
CDR3nt: TGTGCCATCAGTGGGGCAGCGGGAGGGCCGGGCGAGCAGTACTTC; CDR3aa: CAISGAAGGPGEQYF; abundance: -; j_gene: TRBJ2-7; d_gene: TRBD2; len: 15; v_gene: TRBV10-3
CDR3nt: TGTGCCAGCAGCCGAATGTGGCCGCCAAGCTCCTACGAGCAGTACTTC; CDR3aa: CASSRMWPPSSYEQYF; abundance: -; j_gene: TRBJ2-7; d_gene: -; len: 16; v_gene: TRBV11-2
CDR3nt: TGTGCCAGCAGTTACTTGCTAGGACCGGGGAACACTGAAGCTTTCTTT; CDR3aa: CASSYLLGPGNTEAFF; abundance: -; j_gene: TRBJ1-1; d_gene: -; len: 16; v_gene: TRBV6-6
CDR3nt: TGTGCCAGCAGTCGACAGGGATCCGACTATGGCTACACCTTC; CDR3aa: CASSRQGSDYGYTF; abundance: -; j_gene: TRBJ1-2; d_gene: TRBD1; len: 14; v_gene: TRBV5-6
CDR3nt: TGTGCCAGCAGCTTAGCGGGGGAGCAGTACTTC; CDR3aa: CASSLAGEQYF; abundance: -; j_gene: TRBJ2-7; d_gene: -; len: 11; v_gene: TRBV7-9
CDR3nt: TGTGCCAGCAGCTCCCGACTGACAGGGGTCGGTCGAAACACCATATATTTT; CDR3aa: CASSSRLTGVGRNTIYF; abundance: -; j_gene: TRBJ1-3; d_gene: TRBD1; len: 17; v_gene: TRBV7-9
CDR3nt: TGTGCCAGCAGCCCGGGTCGACTAGCGGGGGGGCCCGGAGAGACCCAGTACTTC; CDR3aa: CASSPGRLAGGPGETQYF; abundance: -; j_gene: TRBJ2-5; d_gene: TRBD2; len: 18; v_gene: TRBV7-2
CDR3nt: TGTGCCAGCAGCAAAGGTGGGACAGGGGGCCCCTACGAGCAGTACTTC; CDR3aa: CASSKGGTGGPYEQYF; abundance: -; j_gene: TRBJ2-7; d_gene: -; len: 16; v_gene: TRBV21-1
CDR3nt: TGTGCCACCACCCTCTCGGGACAGGGAAATGGCTACACCTTC; CDR3aa: CATTLSGQGNGYTF; abundance: -; j_gene: TRBJ1-2; d_gene: TRBD1; len: 14; v_gene: TRBV2
CDR3nt: TGTGCCAGCAGCGTACTGCCGAACACTGAAGCTTTCTTT; CDR3aa: CASSVLPNTEAFF; abundance: -; j_gene: TRBJ1-1; d_gene: -; len: 13; v_gene: TRBV9
CDR3nt: TGTGCCAGCAGCTTCCTACTAGCGGGAGGTCCAAACACAGATACGCAGTATTTT; CDR3aa: CASSFLLAGGPNTDTQYF; abundance: -; j_gene: TRBJ2-3; d_gene: TRBD2; len: 18; v_gene: TRBV5-6
CDR3nt: TGTGCTAGCAGCTTTGACAGGGAGAATCACGAGCAGTACTTC; CDR3aa: CASSFDRENHEQYF; abundance: -; j_gene: TRBJ2-7; d_gene: TRBD1; len: 14; v_gene: TRBV7-7
CDR3nt: TGTGCCAGCACCCTCGGGGGACCATTAATGTACTTC; CDR3aa: CASTLGGPLMYF; abundance: -; j_gene: TRBJ2-4; d_gene: -; len: 12; v_gene: TRBV2
CDR3nt: TGTGCCAGTAGTATGGACAGGGGGCCTCAGCCCCAGCATTTT; CDR3aa: CASSMDRGPQPQHF; abundance: -; j_gene: TRBJ1-5; d_gene: TRBD1; len: 14; v_gene: TRBV19
CDR3nt: TGTGCCAGCAGCTTAGTGGGGACCCCCTACAATGAGCAGTTCTTC; CDR3aa: CASSLVGTPYNEQFF; abundance: -; j_gene: TRBJ2-1; d_gene: -; len: 15; v_gene: TRBV11-3
CDR3nt: TGTGCCAGCAGCTTAGAAGCTCTCTGGACAGATACGCAGTATTTT; CDR3aa: CASSLEALWTDTQYF; abundance: -; j_gene: TRBJ2-3; d_gene: -; len: 15; v_gene: TRBV7-2
CDR3nt: TGTGCCAGAGCGACAGGGGGCCCCTATGGCTACACCTTC; CDR3aa: CARATGGPYGYTF; abundance: -; j_gene: TRBJ1-2; d_gene: TRBD1; len: 13; v_gene: TRBV2
CDR3nt: TGTGCCAGCAGCTTAAAACAGGGAAGCCAAGAGACCCAGTACTTC; CDR3aa: CASSLKQGSQETQYF; abundance: -; j_gene: TRBJ2-5; d_gene: -; len: 15; v_gene: TRBV5-4
CDR3nt: TGTGCCAGCCGCCACGGGACAGCAAACACCGGGGAGCTGTTTTTT; CDR3aa: CASRHGTANTGELFF; abundance: -; j_gene: TRBJ2-2; d_gene: TRBD1; len: 15; v_gene: TRBV28
CDR3nt: TGTGCCAGCAGTTTCCATTGGGCTAGCGGGGGGGGTGAGCAGTTCTTC; CDR3aa: CASSFHWASGGGEQFF; abundance: once; j_gene: TRBJ2-1; d_gene: TRBD2; len: 16; v_gene: TRBV6-6
CDR3nt: TGTGCCATCAGTAGAGACAATCAGCCCCAGCATTTT; CDR3aa: CAISRDNQPQHF; abundance: -; j_gene: TRBJ1-5; d_gene: -; len: 12; v_gene: TRBV10-3
CDR3nt: TGTGCCAGCAAAGGGGGGCTGTACGAGCAGTACTTC; CDR3aa: CASKGGLYEQYF; abundance: once; j_gene: TRBJ2-7; d_gene: -; len: 12; v_gene: TRBV28
CDR3nt: TGTGCCAGCAGTCCCCGGCTAGCGGGAGGGTACGAGCAGTACTTC; CDR3aa: CASSPRLAGGYEQYF; abundance: -; j_gene: TRBJ2-7; d_gene: TRBD2; len: 15; v_gene: TRBV27
CDR3nt: TGCGCCAGCAGCTTGGAATCGGAGAGCTCCTACGAGCAGTACTTC; CDR3aa: CASSLESESSYEQYF; abundance: -; j_gene: TRBJ2-7; d_gene: -; len: 15; v_gene: TRBV5-1